This TCR beta chain comes out of a study of post-analysis software for immune sequencing data. There are 15 residues in the CDR3. Trimming cost V 0 bases and J 8 bases, with 15 bases left between them. CDR1 and CDR2 (germline): SGDLS, YYNGEE. Included in the TCR beta cDNA libraries were unique molecular identifiers. Researchers reported some 500,000 cDNA molecules coming from about 0.98 to 11 million T cells. In TCRdb, the PCR reads were re-called with MiXCR into one record per CDR3 protein. The sample carries 380,000 or so distinct CDR3 sequences, around a third recorded once. This clonotype has only a few counts. The target antigen is unknown. Overall study results and limits: Among multiple sclerosis patients, normalized Chao1 diversity was significantly below that of controls. Five or six TRBV segments, TRBV5-6, TRBV5-1 and TRBV20-1 among them, were found more frequent in patients than controls.

The TCR comes from a girl between 5 and 17 years old with multiple sclerosis. The material sequenced was blood. The V and J genes are TRBV9 and TRBJ2-1; D is unresolved. This chain's CDR3 is CASSVVSEFRHEQFF. The CDR3 nucleotides are TGTGCCAGCAGCGTAGTATCAGAATTTAGGCATGAGCAGTTCTTC.